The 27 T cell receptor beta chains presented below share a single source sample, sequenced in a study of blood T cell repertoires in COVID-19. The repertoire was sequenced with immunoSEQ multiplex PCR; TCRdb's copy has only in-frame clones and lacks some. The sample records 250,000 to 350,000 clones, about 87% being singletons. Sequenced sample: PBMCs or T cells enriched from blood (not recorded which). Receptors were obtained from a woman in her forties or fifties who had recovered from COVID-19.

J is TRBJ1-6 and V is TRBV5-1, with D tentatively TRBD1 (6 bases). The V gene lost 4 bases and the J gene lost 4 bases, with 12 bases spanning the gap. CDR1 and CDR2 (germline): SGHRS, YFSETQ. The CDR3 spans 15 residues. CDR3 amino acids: CASSARDTYNSPLHF. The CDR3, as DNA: TGCGCCAGCAGCGCCCGGGACACATATAATTCACCCCTCCACTTT. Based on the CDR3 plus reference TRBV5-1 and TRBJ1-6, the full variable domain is KAGVTQTPRYLIKTRGQQVTLSCSPISGHRSVSWYQQTPGQGLQFLFEYFSETQRNKGNFPGRFSGRQFSNSRSEMNVSTLELGDSALYLCASSARDTYNSPLHFGNGTRLTVT.

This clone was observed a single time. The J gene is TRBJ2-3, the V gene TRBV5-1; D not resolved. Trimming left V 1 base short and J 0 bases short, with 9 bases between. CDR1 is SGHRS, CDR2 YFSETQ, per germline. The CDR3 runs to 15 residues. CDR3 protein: CASSLWAPSTDTQYF. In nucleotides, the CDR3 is TGCGCCAGCAGCTTGTGGGCACCTAGCACAGATACGCAGTATTTT.

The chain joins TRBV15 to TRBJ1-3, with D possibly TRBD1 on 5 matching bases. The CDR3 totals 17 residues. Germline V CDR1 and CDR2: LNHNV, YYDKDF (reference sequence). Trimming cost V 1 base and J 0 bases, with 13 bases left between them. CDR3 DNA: TGTGCCACCAGCAGAGGGACACCAATTAACTCTGGAAACACCATATATTTT. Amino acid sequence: CATSRGTPINSGNTIYF.

This chain's CDR3 is CATSDTQGEGDQPQHF. The CDR3, as DNA: TGTGCCACCAGTGATACACAGGGTGAAGGGGATCAGCCCCAGCATTTT. This chain uses TRBV24-1 with TRBJ1-5, with a possible D match to TRBD1 (6 bases). Germline CDR1 is KGHDR and CDR2 is SFDVKD. V was trimmed by 3 bases and J by 5 bases, leaving 16 bases between them. The length of the CDR3 is 16 residues.

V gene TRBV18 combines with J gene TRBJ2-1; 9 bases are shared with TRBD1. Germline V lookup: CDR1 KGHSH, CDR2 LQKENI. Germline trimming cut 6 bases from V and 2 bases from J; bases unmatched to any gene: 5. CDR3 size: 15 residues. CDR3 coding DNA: TGTGCCAGCTCTAGACAGGGGGTTGCCTACAATGAGCAGTTCTTC. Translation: CASSRQGVAYNEQFF.

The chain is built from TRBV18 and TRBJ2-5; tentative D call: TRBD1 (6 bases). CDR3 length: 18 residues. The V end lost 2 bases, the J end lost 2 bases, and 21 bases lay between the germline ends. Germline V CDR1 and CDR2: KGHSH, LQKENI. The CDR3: CASSPSSPVTGRQETQYF. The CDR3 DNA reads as TGTGCCAGCTCACCATCCTCGCCTGTTACAGGGAGACAAGAGACCCAGTACTTC.

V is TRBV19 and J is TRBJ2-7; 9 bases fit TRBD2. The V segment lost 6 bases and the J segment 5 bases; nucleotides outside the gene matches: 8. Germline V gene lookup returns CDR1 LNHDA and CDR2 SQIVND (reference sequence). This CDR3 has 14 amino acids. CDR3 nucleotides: TGTGCCAGTAGCTTAGCGGGAGTTAAGAACGAGCAGTACTTC. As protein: CASSLAGVKNEQYF.

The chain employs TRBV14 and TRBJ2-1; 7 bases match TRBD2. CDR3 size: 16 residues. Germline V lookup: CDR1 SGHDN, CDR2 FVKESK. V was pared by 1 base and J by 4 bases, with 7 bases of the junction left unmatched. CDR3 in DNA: TGTGCCAGCAGCCAAGCGGGAGGCCGACCTTACAATGAGCAGTTCTTC. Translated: CASSQAGGRPYNEQFF.

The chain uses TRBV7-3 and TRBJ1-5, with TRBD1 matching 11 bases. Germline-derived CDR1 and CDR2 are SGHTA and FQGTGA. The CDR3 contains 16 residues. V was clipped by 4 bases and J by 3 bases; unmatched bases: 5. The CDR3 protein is CASSSRDRGNNQPQHF. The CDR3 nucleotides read TGTGCCAGCAGCTCCAGGGACAGGGGGAACAATCAGCCCCAGCATTTT.

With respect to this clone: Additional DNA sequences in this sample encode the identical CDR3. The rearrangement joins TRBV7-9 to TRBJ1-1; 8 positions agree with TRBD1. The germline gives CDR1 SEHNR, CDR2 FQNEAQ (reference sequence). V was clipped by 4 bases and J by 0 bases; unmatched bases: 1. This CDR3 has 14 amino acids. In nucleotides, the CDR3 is TGTGCCAGCAGCTCGACAGGGGTGAACACTGAAGCTTTCTTT. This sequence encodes CASSSTGVNTEAFF.

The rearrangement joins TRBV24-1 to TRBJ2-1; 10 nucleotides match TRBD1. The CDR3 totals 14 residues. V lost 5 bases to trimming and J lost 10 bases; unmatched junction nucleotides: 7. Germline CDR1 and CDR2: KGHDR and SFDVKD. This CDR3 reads CATSGTGGAWEQFF. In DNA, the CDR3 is TGTGCCACCAGTGGGACAGGGGGTGCGTGGGAGCAGTTCTTC.

As DNA, the CDR3 is TGTGCCAGCAGCCCCCCCGGGACAGGAGCGACGAAGGACACCATATATTTT. Translated: CASSPPGTGATKDTIYF. This sequence joins TRBV7-2 and TRBJ1-3; 8 bases align to TRBD1. Trimming took 5 bases from V and 8 from J; bases not matched to a gene: 17. The CDR3 covers 17 residues. CDR1 is SGHTA and CDR2 is FQGNSA in the germline V gene.

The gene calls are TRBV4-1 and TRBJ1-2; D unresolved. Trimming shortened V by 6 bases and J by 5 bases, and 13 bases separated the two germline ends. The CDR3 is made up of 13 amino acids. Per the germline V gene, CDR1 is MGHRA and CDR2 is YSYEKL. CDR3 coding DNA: TGCGCCAGCAGTCCCGAAGCGGGTTATGGCTACACCTTC. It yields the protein CASSPEAGYGYTF.

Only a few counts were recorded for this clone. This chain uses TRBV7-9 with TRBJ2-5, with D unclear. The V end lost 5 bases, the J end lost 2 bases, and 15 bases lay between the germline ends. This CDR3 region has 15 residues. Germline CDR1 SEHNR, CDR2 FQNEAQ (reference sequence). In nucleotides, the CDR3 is TGTGCCAGCAGCCCAGGATCTGTGCTGCAAGAGACCCAGTACTTC. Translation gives CASSPGSVLQETQYF.

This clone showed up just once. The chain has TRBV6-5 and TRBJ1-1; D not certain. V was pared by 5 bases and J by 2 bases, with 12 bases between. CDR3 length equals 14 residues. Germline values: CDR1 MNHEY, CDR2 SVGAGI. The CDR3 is CASSKSMSNTEAFF. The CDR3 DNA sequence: TGTGCCAGCAGTAAGAGTATGTCAAACACTGAAGCTTTCTTT.

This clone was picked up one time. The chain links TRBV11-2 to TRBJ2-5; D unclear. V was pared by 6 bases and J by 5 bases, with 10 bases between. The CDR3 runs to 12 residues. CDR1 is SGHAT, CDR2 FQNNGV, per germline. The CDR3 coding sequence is TGTGCCAGCAGTCCTTTGTCCGAGACCCAGTACTTC. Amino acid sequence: CASSPLSETQYF. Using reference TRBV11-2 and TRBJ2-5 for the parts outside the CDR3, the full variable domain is EAGVAQSPRYKIIEKRQSVAFWCNPISGHATLYWYQQILGQGPKLLIQFQNNGVVDDSQLPKDRFSAERLKGVDSTLKIQPAKLEDSAVYLCASSPLSETQYFGPGTRLLVL.

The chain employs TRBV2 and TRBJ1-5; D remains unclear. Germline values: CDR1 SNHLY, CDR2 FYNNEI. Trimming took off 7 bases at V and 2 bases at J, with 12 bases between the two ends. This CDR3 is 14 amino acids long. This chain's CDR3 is CASTGGSGNQPQHF. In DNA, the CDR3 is TGTGCCAGCACTGGTGGCAGCGGCAATCAGCCCCAGCATTTT.

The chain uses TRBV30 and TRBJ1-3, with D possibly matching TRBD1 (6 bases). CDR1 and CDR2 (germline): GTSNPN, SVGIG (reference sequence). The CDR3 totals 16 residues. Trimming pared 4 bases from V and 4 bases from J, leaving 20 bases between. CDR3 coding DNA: TGTGCCTGGAAGTGGTCGTATCTGACAGGAGGAAACACCATATATTTT. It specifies CAWKWSYLTGGNTIYF.

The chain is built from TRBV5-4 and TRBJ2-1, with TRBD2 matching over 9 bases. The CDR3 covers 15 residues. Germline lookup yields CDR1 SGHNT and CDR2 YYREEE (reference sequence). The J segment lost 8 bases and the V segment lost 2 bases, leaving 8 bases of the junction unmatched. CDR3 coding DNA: TGTGCCAGCAGCTTTCCGGGACTAGCTACCGATGAGCAGTTCTTC. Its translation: CASSFPGLATDEQFF.

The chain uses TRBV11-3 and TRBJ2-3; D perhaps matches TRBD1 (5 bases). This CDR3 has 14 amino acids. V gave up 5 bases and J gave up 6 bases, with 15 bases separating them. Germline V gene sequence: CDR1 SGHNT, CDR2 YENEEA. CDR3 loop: CASSLGHAGDTQYF. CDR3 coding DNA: TGTGCCAGCAGCCTAGGACACGCCGGTGATACGCAGTATTTT.

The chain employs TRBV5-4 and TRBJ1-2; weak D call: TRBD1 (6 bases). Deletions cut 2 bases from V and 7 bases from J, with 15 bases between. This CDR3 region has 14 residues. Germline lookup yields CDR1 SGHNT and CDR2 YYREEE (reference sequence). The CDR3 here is CASSFIGTRSGYTF. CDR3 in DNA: TGTGCCAGCAGCTTTATAGGGACACGATCTGGCTACACCTTC. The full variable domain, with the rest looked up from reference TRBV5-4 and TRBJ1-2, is ETGVTQSPTHLIKTRGQQVTLRCSSQSGHNTVSWYQQALGQGPQFIFQYYREEENGRGNFPPRFSGLQFPNYSSELNVNALELDDSALYLCASSFIGTRSGYTFGSGTRLTVV.

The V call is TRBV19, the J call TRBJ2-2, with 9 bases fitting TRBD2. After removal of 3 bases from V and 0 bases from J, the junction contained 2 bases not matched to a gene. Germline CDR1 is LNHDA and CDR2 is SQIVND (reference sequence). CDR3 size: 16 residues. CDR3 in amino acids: CASSILAGSNTGELFF. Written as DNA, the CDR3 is TGTGCCAGTAGTATTCTAGCGGGATCGAACACCGGGGAGCTGTTTTTT.

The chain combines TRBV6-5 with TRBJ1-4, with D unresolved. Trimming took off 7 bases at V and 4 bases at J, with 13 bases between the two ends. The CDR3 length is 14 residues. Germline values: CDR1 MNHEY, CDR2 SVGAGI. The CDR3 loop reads CASKSLAVNEKLFF. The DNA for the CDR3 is TGTGCCAGCAAGTCTTTGGCAGTTAATGAAAAACTGTTTTTT.

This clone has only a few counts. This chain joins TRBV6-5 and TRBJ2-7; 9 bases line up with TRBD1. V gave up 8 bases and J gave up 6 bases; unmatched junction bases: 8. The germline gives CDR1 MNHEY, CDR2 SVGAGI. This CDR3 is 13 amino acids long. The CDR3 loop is CASWTGALGEQYF. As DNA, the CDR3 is TGTGCCAGCTGGACAGGGGCATTAGGCGAGCAGTACTTC.

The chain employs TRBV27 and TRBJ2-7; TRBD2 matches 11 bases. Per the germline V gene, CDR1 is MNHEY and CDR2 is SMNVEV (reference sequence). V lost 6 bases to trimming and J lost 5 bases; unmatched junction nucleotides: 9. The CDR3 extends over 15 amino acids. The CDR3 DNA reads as TGTGCCAGCAGCCCACGGACTAGCGGGTTTAACGAGCAGTACTTC. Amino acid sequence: CASSPRTSGFNEQYF.

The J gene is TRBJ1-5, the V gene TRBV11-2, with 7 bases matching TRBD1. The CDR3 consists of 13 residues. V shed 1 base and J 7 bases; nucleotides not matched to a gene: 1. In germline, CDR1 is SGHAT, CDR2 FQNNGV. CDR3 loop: CASSLARGQPQHF. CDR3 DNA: TGTGCCAGCAGCTTAGCCAGGGGGCAGCCCCAGCATTTT.

CDR3 nucleotide sequence: TGTGCCAGCAGCCACCGAGGAGCGGGAACCAAGCATTTT. This translates into CASSHRGAGTKHF. The rearrangement joins TRBV3-1 (or the pseudogene TRBV3-2) to TRBJ1-5; D is undetermined. The CDR3 has 13 amino acids. V was pared by 3 bases and J by 14 bases, with 17 bases between. Germline assignment: CDR1 LGHDT and CDR2 YNNKEL (reference sequence).